This T cell receptor (beta chain) emerged from a study of blood T cells in healthy people across ages. Donors were systemically healthy Caucasian individuals from Russia aged about 6 to 100 years. Isolation per sample recovered at least 6.5 million PBMCs. V gave up 3 bases and J gave up 5 bases; unmatched junction bases: 5. CDR1 MDHEN and CDR2 SYDVKM come from the germline V gene. This CDR3 has 15 residues. It was with a sample-barcoded 5' primer and a J-beta primer mix that a second PCR of roughly 7 to 12 cycles was run. One entry per CDR3 protein results from TCRdb running MiXCR on the 5' RACE reads. The repertoire holds about 840,000 distinct CDR3 sequences, around 29% seen once, with approximately 10% in the top ten. The same specimen was also included in a second study, on T cells of mothers and their children. Per that paper: The sample comes from fewer than ten healthy Caucasian donors: mothers and children. For related and unrelated pairs alike, thymic selection shapes TCR recombination output similarly.

J is TRBJ2-3 and V is TRBV28, with TRBD2 matching 10 bases. Sequences were obtained from blood. This receptor was identified in a woman in her thirties or forties in good health. The CDR3 nucleotides read TGTGCCAGCAGTTTTACTAGCGGGGTCATAGATACGCAGTATTTT. It yields the protein CASSFTSGVIDTQYF.